The T cell receptor beta chain under discussion was sequenced for a study of shared clonotypes between healthy human individuals. This clone came up a few times. The sample carries other DNA sequences with the same CDR3. Repertoires were generated with immunoSEQ multiplex PCR, while TCRdb's copy carries only in-frame clones and drops some. The sample has 550,000 to 850,000 clones; 74% are singletons. The TCR was taken from a woman aged 25-40 years in good health. Sequenced material: memory CD4+ T cells sorted from blood. Indicated subset: CD45RA-negative fraction.

CDR3 region: CASSFSVSSYNEQFF. The CDR3, as DNA: TGCGCCAGCAGCTTTAGTGTGAGCTCCTACAATGAGCAGTTCTTC. This chain links TRBV5-1 with TRBJ2-1; D not resolved. Trimming took 2 bases from V and 0 from J, leaving 9 bases between them. Germline lookup yields CDR1 SGHRS and CDR2 YFSETQ. The CDR3 is 15 residues long.